This passage covers 32 T cell receptor beta chains from one sample sequenced in a study of blood T cell repertoires in COVID-19. The assay was immunoSEQ multiplex PCR, and TCRdb's table has in-frame clones only and misses some. Of some 150,000 clones in the sample, roughly nine tenths were seen once. The specimen was peripheral blood. Receptors were obtained from a man in his sixties with acute or convalescent COVID-19.

The chain combines TRBV19 with TRBJ2-2; D may be TRBD1 (5 bases). CDR3 length: 16 residues. V lost 5 bases, J lost 5 bases, and 18 bases lay in between. Germline V gene sequence: CDR1 LNHDA, CDR2 SQIVND (reference sequence). The CDR3, as DNA: TGTGCCAGTAGTCTTGGGCAGGGAACACGAACCGGGGAGCTGTTTTTT. Translation gives CASSLGQGTRTGELFF.

The V and J genes are TRBV12-3 or TRBV12-4 and TRBJ1-1; D remains ambiguous. The CDR3 length is 11 residues. Trimming pared 1 base from V and 9 bases from J, leaving 6 bases between. CDR3 DNA sequence: TGTGCCAGCAGTTTAGACATCCAAGCTTTCTTT. This translates into CASSLDIQAFF.

This chain links TRBV27 with TRBJ2-7; tentative D call: TRBD1 (6 bases). CDR1 is MNHEY and CDR2 is SMNVEV in the germline V gene (reference sequence). This CDR3 has 13 residues. V was pared by 5 bases and J by 2 bases, with 10 bases between. The CDR3 DNA follows: TGTGCCAGCAGTGTCTCAGGGGCCTACGAGCAGTACTTC. The encoded protein is CASSVSGAYEQYF.

The chain couples TRBV3-1 (or the pseudogene TRBV3-2) to TRBJ1-2, with 7 bases fitting TRBD1. CDR3 size: 16 residues. V was clipped by 0 bases and J by 5 bases; unmatched bases: 9. CDR1 is LGHDT, CDR2 YNNKEL, per germline (reference sequence). The CDR3 loop reads CASSQEIGGVGYGYTF. The CDR3 DNA sequence: TGTGCCAGCAGCCAAGAGATAGGGGGCGTAGGGTATGGCTACACCTTC.

The CDR3 loop reads CASSPGEGAGDNEQFF. The CDR3 DNA reads as TGTGCCAGCAGCCCGGGTGAGGGAGCGGGGGACAATGAGCAGTTCTTC. V usage is TRBV11-3 and J usage is TRBJ2-1; 8 bases match TRBD2. J lost 5 bases, V lost 5 bases, and 11 bases had no gene match. Looked up from germline, CDR1 is SGHNT and CDR2 is YENEEA. This CDR3 has 16 amino acids.

This CDR3 reads CASSFTPDRGEVYEKLFF. CDR3 nucleotide sequence: TGCGCCAGCAGCTTCACCCCGGACAGGGGGGAAGTTTATGAAAAACTGTTTTTT. This chain joins TRBV5-1 and TRBJ1-4, with 10 positions matching TRBD1. Germline V lookup: CDR1 SGHRS, CDR2 YFSETQ. The trim removed 2 bases at V and 6 bases at J, leaving 13 bases unmatched. CDR3 length: 18 residues.

The chain has TRBV15 and TRBJ1-4; TRBD1 is a possible D gene (6 bases). The ends were cut back, 6 bases at V and 8 bases at J, with 16 bases in the middle. Germline V gene lookup returns CDR1 LNHNV and CDR2 YYDKDF (reference sequence). This CDR3 has 14 amino acids. This chain's CDR3 is CATRAGAGYEKLFF. In DNA form, the CDR3 reads TGTGCCACCAGAGCGGGGGCCGGGTACGAAAAACTGTTTTTT.

The J gene is TRBJ1-3, the V gene TRBV5-1; no clear D. Germline V gives CDR1 SGHRS, CDR2 YFSETQ. The V and J ends lost 4 bases and 0 bases respectively, with 14 bases between them. The length of the CDR3 is 16 residues. CDR3 residues: CASSRERASSGNTIYF. The CDR3 DNA is TGCGCCAGCAGCCGGGAGAGGGCCAGCTCTGGAAACACCATATATTTT.

J is TRBJ2-1 and V is TRBV3-1 (or the pseudogene TRBV3-2), with D possibly being TRBD2 (6 bases). Germline values: CDR1 LGHDT, CDR2 YNNKEL (reference sequence). The CDR3 is 14 residues long. The V and J ends lost 1 base and 5 bases respectively, with 9 bases between them. The CDR3 nucleotides read TGTGCCAGCAGCCAAGTCCCGGGGGACAATGAGCAGTTCTTC. This translates into CASSQVPGDNEQFF.

The CDR3 DNA reads as TGCGCCAGCAGCTGGGGGATCAGGGGGCGCGGGGAGACCCAGTACTTC. Protein sequence: CASSWGIRGRGETQYF. V is TRBV5-1 and J is TRBJ2-5; 8 bases agree with TRBD1. Losses at the gene ends were 3 bases for V and 5 bases for J; bases not matched to a gene: 12. Germline V gene lookup returns CDR1 SGHRS and CDR2 YFSETQ. This CDR3 has 16 residues.

The V call is TRBV9, the J call TRBJ1-1; 7 nucleotides match TRBD1. The length of the CDR3 is 14 residues. Germline CDR1 reads SGDLS; CDR2 reads YYNGEE. V dropped 0 bases and J dropped 5; count of bases not matched to a gene: 4. CDR3 loop: CASSVGDRETEAFF. DNA for the CDR3: TGTGCCAGCAGCGTAGGTGACAGGGAAACTGAAGCTTTCTTT.

This chain joins TRBV27 and TRBJ2-4; 14 bases are a match to TRBD2. Germline V gives CDR1 MNHEY, CDR2 SMNVEV (reference sequence). V trimming: 6 bases; J trimming: 8 bases; junction bases outside the gene matches: 9. CDR3 length: 16 amino acids. The CDR3 spells CASSPTSGGALDIQYF. Here the CDR3 DNA reads TGTGCCAGCAGCCCGACTAGCGGGGGGGCCTTGGACATTCAGTACTTC.

This chain joins TRBV7-2 and TRBJ1-2; D is possibly TRBD1 (6 bases). This CDR3 has 13 amino acids. Trimming left V 3 bases short and J 9 bases short, with 14 bases between. Germline loops: CDR1 SGHTA, CDR2 FQGNSA. The CDR3 DNA reads TGTGCCAGCAGCTTGGGGACACAGTCTAGCTACACCTTC. It codes for CASSLGTQSSYTF.

V and J are TRBV7-3 and TRBJ2-5; maybe TRBD2 (6 bases). Germline lookup yields CDR1 SGHTA and CDR2 FQGTGA. The CDR3 is 13 amino acids. Between the trimmed V and J ends, which lost 4 bases and 4 bases, there was a span of 10 bases. The CDR3 DNA sequence: TGTGCCAGCAGCTCGCCGGGACTAGAGACCCAGTACTTC. Its protein product is CASSSPGLETQYF. The full variable domain, with the rest looked up from reference TRBV7-3 and TRBJ2-5, is GAGVSQTPSNKVTEKGKYVELRCDPISGHTALYWYRQSLGQGPEFLIYFQGTGAADDSGLPNDRFFAVRPEGSVSTLKIQRTERGDSAVYLCASSSPGLETQYFGPGTRLLVL.

V gene TRBV27 combines with J gene TRBJ2-2; possible D gene TRBD1, 6 bases. V shed 2 bases and J shed 5 bases, with 15 bases lying between them. Germline V gene data show CDR1 as MNHEY and CDR2 as SMNVEV (reference sequence). The CDR3 is 16 amino acids. The CDR3 nucleotides are TGTGCCAGCAGTTTAACACCAGGGGCTGGGACCGGGGAGCTGTTTTTT. Residues: CASSLTPGAGTGELFF.

In DNA form, the CDR3 reads TGTGCCAGCAGCCCGAGGGTGACTAATAATTATGGCTACACCTTC. Protein: CASSPRVTNNYGYTF. The chain has TRBV7-2 and TRBJ1-2; unclear D gene. V was cut by 5 bases and J by 5 bases, with 18 bases left in between. CDR3 length: 15 amino acids. Germline V gene sequence: CDR1 SGHTA, CDR2 FQGNSA.

V and J are TRBV27 and TRBJ2-7, with D maybe TRBD1 (6 bases). Trimming shortened V by 5 bases and J by 2 bases, and 13 bases separated the two germline ends. The germline CDR1 and CDR2 sequences are MNHEY and SMNVEV (reference sequence). The CDR3 is 14 residues long. The CDR3 loop is CASSRGTRPYEQYF. CDR3 coding DNA: TGTGCCAGCAGTAGGGGGACGCGACCCTACGAGCAGTACTTC.

V and J are TRBV10-3 and TRBJ1-1; 10 nucleotides align to TRBD1. The ends lost 2 bases at V and 6 bases at J; junction bases unmatched: 3. Germline-derived CDR1 and CDR2 are ENHRY and SYGVKD. This CDR3 contains 14 residues. The CDR3 bases are TGTGCCATCAGTGAGGGACAGGGGGTTGCTGAAGCTTTCTTT. This sequence encodes CAISEGQGVAEAFF.

The V call is TRBV7-2, the J call TRBJ1-1; 7 bases line up with TRBD1. The germline gives CDR1 SGHTA, CDR2 FQGNSA. This CDR3 is 14 amino acids long. With V trimmed by 5 bases and J by 2 bases, 5 bases remained unmatched. The CDR3 DNA reads as TGTGCCAGCAGCATCCGACAGGGCAACACTGAAGCTTTCTTT. Amino acid sequence: CASSIRQGNTEAFF.

The CDR3 region is CASSLYTGGVDTIYF. The DNA for the CDR3 is TGCGCCAGCAGCCTATATACAGGGGGAGTAGACACCATATATTTT. V and J are TRBV4-3 and TRBJ1-3, with 8 bases that match TRBD1. The length of the CDR3 is 15 residues. V shed 4 bases, J shed 8 bases, and the junction held 10 bases outside the gene matches. Germline-derived CDR1 and CDR2 are LGHNA and YSLEER.

This clone was detected once. The genes are TRBV11-2 and TRBJ2-7, with D unclear. Germline V CDR1 and CDR2: SGHAT, FQNNGV. The V end was cut by 1 base, the J end by 0 bases, with 7 bases between. The CDR3 is 14 residues long. The chain's CDR3 is CASSLGSVSYEQYF. CDR3 bases: TGTGCCAGCAGCTTAGGGTCGGTCTCCTACGAGCAGTACTTC.

V is TRBV28 and J is TRBJ2-7; a possible D gene is TRBD2 (5 bases). V shed 8 bases and J shed 2 bases, with 13 bases lying between them. The CDR3 consists of 13 residues. Germline CDR1 and CDR2: MDHEN and SYDVKM. The CDR3 protein is CASFREATYEQYF. DNA of the CDR3: TGTGCCAGCTTCCGGGAAGCGACCTACGAGCAGTACTTC.

This chain joins TRBV18 and TRBJ1-3; D gene uncertain. The CDR3 is 14 residues long. V was cut by 3 bases and J by 4 bases, with 10 bases left in between. The germline V gene encodes CDR1 KGHSH and CDR2 LQKENI. CDR3 in amino acids: CASSPRSSGNTIYF. The CDR3, as DNA: TGTGCCAGCTCACCGCGTAGTTCCGGAAACACCATATATTTT.

This chain connects TRBV19 to TRBJ1-3; D is possibly TRBD1 (6 bases). V lost 8 bases and J lost 1, with 12 bases in between. Germline V CDR1 and CDR2: LNHDA, SQIVND (reference sequence). The CDR3 consists of 14 residues. CDR3 amino acids: CASAGVSSGNTIYF. CDR3 nucleotide sequence: TGTGCCAGTGCAGGGGTTTCTTCTGGAAACACCATATATTTT. The variable domain in full, completed from reference TRBV19 and TRBJ1-3, reads DGGITQSPKYLFRKEGQNVTLSCEQNLNHDAMYWYRQDPGQGLRLIYYSQIVNDFQKGDIAEGYSVSREKKESFPLTVTSAQKNPTAFYLCASAGVSSGNTIYFGEGSWLTVV.

V and J are TRBV30 and TRBJ1-5, with 8 bases fitting TRBD1. Trimming removed 4 bases from V and 7 bases from J; junction bases left unmatched: 9. From germline, CDR1 is GTSNPN and CDR2 SVGIG (reference sequence). This CDR3 is 14 amino acids long. The CDR3 loop is CAWNGGQGGQPQHF. The CDR3 DNA sequence: TGTGCCTGGAACGGCGGACAGGGCGGACAGCCCCAGCATTTT.

This chain connects TRBV2 to TRBJ1-5, with TRBD1 matching 7 bases. Germline trimming cut 2 bases from V and 3 bases from J; bases unmatched to any gene: 7. Germline V gene data show CDR1 as SNHLY and CDR2 as FYNNEI. This CDR3 comprises 16 residues. The CDR3 DNA is TGTGCCAGCAGTGAATATCCGGGACAGTCCAATCAGCCCCAGCATTTT. Translation: CASSEYPGQSNQPQHF.

This chain uses TRBV20-1 with TRBJ2-1; perhaps TRBD2 as D (5 bases). CDR3 length: 11 residues. The germline V gene has CDR1 DFQATT and CDR2 SNEGSKA (reference sequence). Between the trimmed V and J ends, which lost 6 bases and 10 bases, there was a span of 13 bases. This CDR3 is CSAPAQREQFF. DNA for the CDR3: TGCAGTGCCCCTGCGCAGCGGGAGCAGTTCTTC.

This chain joins TRBV7-2 and TRBJ1-6, with D tentatively TRBD1 (6 bases). This CDR3 comprises 17 residues. Per germline, CDR1 SGHTA and CDR2 FQGNSA. The V and J ends lost 5 bases and 1 base respectively, with 15 bases between them. CDR3: CASSTLGQRSYNSPLHF. CDR3 DNA: TGTGCCAGCAGCACCTTAGGACAGAGGTCCTATAATTCACCCCTCCACTTT.

Concerning this clone itself: The identical CDR3 is also encoded by other nucleotide sequences in the sample. CDR3 protein: CASSLRQNTEAFF. CDR3 in DNA: TGTGCCAGCAGCTTGAGACAGAACACTGAAGCTTTCTTT. The V and J genes are TRBV7-8 and TRBJ1-1; no clear D gene. This CDR3 is built from 13 residues. Germline V gene data show CDR1 as SGHVS and CDR2 as FQNEAQ. Between the trimmed V and J ends, which lost 3 bases and 1 base, there was a span of 6 bases.

The gene calls are TRBV3-1 (or the pseudogene TRBV3-2) and TRBJ1-5; D not certain. CDR3 length: 15 amino acids. The V and J ends lost 1 base and 4 bases respectively, with 11 bases between them. Germline CDR1 is LGHDT and CDR2 is YNNKEL (reference sequence). The CDR3 here is CASSQASGSNQPQHF. The CDR3 nucleotides read TGTGCCAGCAGCCAAGCTTCGGGAAGTAATCAGCCCCAGCATTTT.

CDR3 coding DNA: TGTGCCAGCAGCTCCCGACAGGATCTAGAGAACACTGAAGCTTTCTTT. Its protein is CASSSRQDLENTEAFF. V is TRBV7-9 and J is TRBJ1-1; TRBD1 might be the D (6 bases). The CDR3 totals 16 residues. V dropped 4 bases and J dropped 1 base, with 16 bases sitting between them. Per the germline V gene, CDR1 is SEHNR and CDR2 is FQNEAQ (reference sequence).

The chain combines TRBV7-8 with TRBJ2-1, with D perhaps matching TRBD1 (6 bases). CDR1 is SGHVS and CDR2 is FQNEAQ in the germline V gene. The V and J ends lost 5 bases and 0 bases respectively, with 17 bases between them. This CDR3 comprises 17 residues. CDR3 DNA: TGTGCCAGCAGCACACGACAGGTTATGATCTCCTACAATGAGCAGTTCTTC. It translates to CASSTRQVMISYNEQFF.